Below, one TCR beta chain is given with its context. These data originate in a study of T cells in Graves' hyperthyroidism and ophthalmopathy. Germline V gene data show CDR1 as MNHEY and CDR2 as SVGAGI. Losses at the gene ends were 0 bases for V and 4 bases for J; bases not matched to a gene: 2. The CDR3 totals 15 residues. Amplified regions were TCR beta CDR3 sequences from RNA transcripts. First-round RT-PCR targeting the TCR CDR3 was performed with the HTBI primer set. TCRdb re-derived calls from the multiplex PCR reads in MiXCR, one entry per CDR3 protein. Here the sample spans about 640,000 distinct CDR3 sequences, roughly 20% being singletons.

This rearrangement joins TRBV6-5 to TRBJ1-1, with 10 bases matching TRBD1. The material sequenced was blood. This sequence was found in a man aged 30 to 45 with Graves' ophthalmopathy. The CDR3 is CASSYSGTGATEAFF. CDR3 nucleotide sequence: TGTGCCAGCAGTTACTCGGGGACAGGGGCCACTGAAGCTTTCTTT.